This T cell receptor (beta chain) was retrieved from a study of T cell changes during pregnancy in multiple sclerosis. Germline V lookup: CDR1 ENHRY, CDR2 SYGVKD. This CDR3 region has 17 residues. V was trimmed by 4 bases and J by 4 bases, leaving 22 bases between them. Profiled with immunoSEQ multiplex PCR; TCRdb holds only in-frame clones, not every one. Here the sample spans roughly 40,000 clones, approximately 81% being singletons. Sample: CD4+ T cells from peripheral blood mononuclear cells, taken before pregnancy. The receptor comes from a female donor with multiple sclerosis, enrolled in a pregnancy study. V is TRBV10-3 and J is TRBJ1-2; D may be TRBD1 (5 bases). In nucleotides, the CDR3 is TGTGCCATCAGTGGTCGGTCGTGGGACGGAGGGCTCTATGGCTACACCTTC. This codes for CAISGRSWDGGLYGYTF.